This T cell receptor beta chain was recorded in a study of cytomegalovirus exposure and HLA in healthy donors (dated by TCRdb to about 2017). Notes on the research overall: An earlier analysis of some 600 of the donors reported 250 to 350 Gb of sequence data and 95 million to 140 million unique TCR beta sequences obtained from roughly 170 million T cells. An early release covering 550 to 650 HLA-typed donors comprised 250 to 350 gigabases of sequencing data and tens of millions of unique TCR sequences. The genetic ancestry cluster associated with self-reported Caucasian donors included over 80% of the 398 genotyped donors. The aim of the study was to test whether cataloging public T cell receptors could identify signatures of past pathogen exposure. The T cell repertoires of 550 to 850 subjects were profiled by immunosequencing and related to cytomegalovirus serostatus. In addition to the first cohort of approximately 650 subjects, a separate validation cohort of around 110 different subjects was used. To predict cytomegalovirus infection status, the study combined high-throughput TCR immunosequencing, statistical association of individual TCRs with disease status, and machine learning. In a later analysis, previously published TCR beta repertoires from about 640 donors were re-analyzed and high-resolution HLA genotyping was added so that TCR occurrence patterns could be studied. In the later analysis, no new phenotypic data were used to find candidate immune exposures; instead, reliance was placed on TCR beta sequences and their occurrence across donors. To decide whether each TCR beta V gene segment behaved as functional or pseudogenic, an earlier analysis of fewer than 750 of the donors relied on high-throughput TCR beta sequencing. Alongside the repertoire data, information on donor age, sex, ethnicity and CMV serostatus was compiled. Genome-wide SNP genotypes for about 65% of the roughly 670 donors were used in a later genetic analysis, which treated that subset as a discovery cohort. Every discovery cohort repertoire had been produced on one sequencing platform. Both class I and class II loci were covered by HLA typing, at four-digit resolution. Typing coverage differed by locus: A, B, C, DRB1 and DQB1 were typed in roughly 620-630 donors, DQA1 in about 510, DPA1 in over 600, and DPB1 in just under 490. Because of strong linkage in the cohort, a few DR-DQ haplotypes were treated as single units for association and clustering. Among roughly 370 genotyped donors of the cohort, an average of about 240,000 unique TCR beta nucleotide sequences were sequenced per donor, about a sixth of them non-productive.

Libraries were prepared through the immunoSEQ multiplex PCR assay. For the multiplex PCR, a mixture combining 60 forward primers for TCR Vbeta segments and 13 reverse primers for TCR Jbeta segments was used. The CDR3 region of rearranged TCR beta genes was amplified from genomic DNA by a multiplex PCR assay. On the Illumina HiSeq System, the amplified TCR beta libraries were sequenced as 87-base-pair reads. Per the authors' processing: In a later analysis, tens of millions of unique TCR beta chains were counted across the approximately 620 repertoires, and approximately 11 million of these chains were shared by at least two donors. To remove PCR and sequencing errors, raw reads were error-corrected and collapsed into unique sequences using a nearest-neighbor algorithm that merged closely related sequences. CDR3 sequences were aligned to IMGT reference sequences to assign V, D and J gene segments. Each retained sequence needed at least a six-nucleotide match to both a V gene segment and a J gene segment. Rearrangements were called productive when the CDR3 lacked stop codons and stayed in frame with V and J; all others were non-productive. CDR3 was defined by IMGT convention, running from the second conserved V-encoded cysteine to the conserved J-encoded phenylalanine. The earlier analysis of about 640 of the donors excluded any sequence lacking an unambiguous match to a single V gene segment. In an earlier analysis of a few hundred of the donors, V segments were called functional above 56.7% productive rearrangements and were called segregating when the between-donor standard deviation exceeded 5%. A statistical classification framework was built to diagnose cytomegalovirus status from the catalog of TCR beta chain sequences. In a later analysis, V and J genes were assigned by comparing TCR nucleotide sequences against IMGT/GENE-DB human TR gene sequences. Using the TCRdist pipeline, a later analysis assigned CDR3 sequences along with most-parsimonious VDJ recombination scenarios. In a later analysis, each TCR beta chain was defined by its CDR3 amino acid sequence together with its V-gene family, and reads lacking a unique V-gene family were excluded. In a later analysis, approximately 590 highly shared, low-generation-probability nucleotide sequences were removed to address suspected cross-contamination and a sequencing artifact. For each public chain, a later analysis derived a clonal expansion index from normalized ranks of inferred template counts within each repertoire. A later analysis computed generation probabilities with a VDJ recombination model fitted to out-of-frame rearrangements, and checked the results against IGoR. In a later analysis, hypergeometric tests were used to score TCR-TCR, TCR-HLA and TCR-CMV co-occurrence, with a repertoire-size bias correction applied to TCR pairs. In a later analysis, false discovery rates were estimated by permuting HLA or CMV assignments 20 times. A later analysis grouped co-occurring TCRs with DBSCAN, adding TCRdist sequence similarity when clustering within HLA-allele-positive subsets. Repertoires with fewer than 30,000 or more than 120,000 public chains, plus five repertoires with anomalous nucleotide sharing, were excluded from co-occurrence clustering. What TCRdb holds here is the immuneACCESS table cut down to in-frame rearrangements. Part of the clones is not present; checked against another copy, under half of the missing clones reflect an unresolved V gene, and the others are unexplained. V, J and clone size are taken as reported in that table, and D and trimming were inferred from the DNA itself. The table of this sample itemizes nearly 200,000 clones. Roughly 0.7% of the sample is in the top ten clones.

CDR1 and CDR2 were assigned from the germline V gene as SGHDT and YYEEEE. V is reduced by 4 bases and J by 0 bases, leaving a spacing of 16 bases between them. The CDR3 starts with the cysteine, ends with the phenylalanine, and has 16 residues. Only CDR3 DNA is held: 48 bases, read in frame from base 1. General conclusions and limits of the study: Immune exposure information for the cohort was limited to CMV serostatus. The classifier was reported to diagnose cytomegalovirus status with high specificity and sensitivity in both the original cohort and the validation cohort. Most TCR sequences were observed very rarely across donors, whereas some public TCRs were present in many individuals. A later analysis found that TCR association rates varied across HLA loci, with DRB1 alleles showing the most associated TCRs and HLA-C alleles the fewest. Linkage disequilibrium might explain the correlated functional status among segregating V segments, but an unknown experimental factor could not be excluded. Some IMGT-functional V segments, including TRBV6-2 and TRBV6-3, could not be told apart with the 87-base-pair reads, so those segments were excluded. At a false discovery rate of 0.05, a later analysis linked 15,000 to 20,000 TCR beta sequences to specific HLA alleles. This cohort had only TCR beta chains sequenced, and the lack of alpha or paired-chain data limited which features could be detected. According to the authors, the approach could potentially be generalized to other disease states and immunological phenotypes. An earlier analysis of some 590 of the donors showed that most TCR beta V segments appeared in productive rearrangements either about 90% or about 30% of the time, which broadly matched IMGT annotations. A later analysis found that HLA-associated TCR beta chains were more clonally expanded and had lower generation probabilities than equally common non-associated chains. In a later analysis, most CMV-associated TCR beta chains were found to appear HLA-restricted, with HLA associations seemingly driven largely by CMV exposure. Presence/absence analyses assumed roughly uniform sequencing depth across donors, an assumption that may not hold. The sequencing pipeline was judged likely to have produced a cluster of highly shared sequence variants as a technical artifact. When HLA alleles, especially DR and DQ, strongly co-occurred, TCR associations were difficult to assign to individual alleles. V-gene and J-gene trimming of TCR beta chains was associated with a missense DCLRE1C variant in a later genetic analysis, and the association was replicated in an independent cohort. In the study, some 160 TCR beta chains were listed as associated with cytomegalovirus. HLA typing was unavailable for some donors at each locus, so association tests used only the typed subset. In a later genetic analysis, fewer N-insertions in productive TCRs were reported among donors in an Asian-associated ancestry cluster than the roughly 640-donor mean. In vitro tests confirmed that a few of the cytomegalovirus-associated TCR beta chains recognize cytomegalovirus antigens. Because counts were too low, seventeen rarely observed V segments, including chromosome 9 orphons, were excluded from the earlier analysis of several hundred of the donors. A later analysis reported that several top co-occurrence clusters appeared linked to parvovirus B19, influenza, CMV and Epstein-Barr virus. A further reported finding was that TCR beta sequences accurately predicted the HLA-A and HLA-B alleles for most subjects in the first cohort.

The cohort comprised hundreds of healthy bone marrow donors. Cohort members were all nominally healthy when sampled, although unrecorded immune exposures were likely present. The donor was CMV seronegative and was included in the group of several hundred seronegative cohort members. Each donor provided a peripheral blood sample, and peripheral blood mononuclear cells were used for TCR beta sequencing. The Qiagen DNeasy Blood Extraction Kit was used to extract genomic DNA from the blood cell samples. Concerning this clone: Its target antigen remains unknown.

The sequence derives from a boy between 10 and 17 years old in good health and CMV-seronegative. Sequencing input: PBMCs. The chain links TRBV5-6 with TRBJ2-5; possibly the D gene is TRBD1, per 5 matching bases. The sequenced DNA: TGTGCCAGCAGCCAGATAGGGGTCACGTACCAAGAGACCCAGTACTTC. It codes for CASSQIGVTYQETQYF.